This T cell receptor beta chain was sequenced in a study of Ad26.COV2.S vaccination and SARS-CoV-2 variants. Study conclusions and caveats: It was reported that spike-specific CD8+ and CD4+ T cell responses were substantially broad after vaccination. Greater spike-specific TCR breadth was seen in vaccine recipients than in placebo recipients. Total T cell responses, in the TCR breadth and depth analyses, may have been underestimated. Vaccine recipients and placebo recipients showed similar non-spike TCR breadth.

V lost 0 bases to trimming and J lost 7 bases; unmatched junction nucleotides: 6. The V gene's germline CDR1 is MGHRA and CDR2 YSYEKL. CDR3 length equals 17 residues. With regard to this clone: The antigen is not known.

Assay: immunoSEQ multiplex PCR; the TCRdb copy retains only in-frame clones and omits some. The sample includes 150,000 to 200,000 clones, roughly 85% seen only once; the top ten take less than 6%. The source was peripheral blood, collected after recovery from COVID-19. V is TRBV4-1 and J is TRBJ2-2, with 12 bases matching TRBD2. This TCR came from a human donor who had recovered from COVID-19. As DNA, the CDR3 is TGCGCCAGCAGCCAAGATCCGACTAGCGGGAGTGTCGGGGAGCTGTTTTTT. Its protein is CASSQDPTSGSVGELFF.